The 32 T cell receptor beta chains presented below share a single source sample, sequenced in a study of T cells of healthy individuals. TCRdb ran MiXCR on the 5' RACE reads and lists one entry per CDR3 protein. The sample records fewer than 75,000 distinct CDR3 sequences, roughly 15% being singletons. The origin of the receptors is a human donor in good health.

About this clonotype: A single base separates this from a much larger clone, so it may be a read error. This chain joins TRBV29-1 and TRBJ2-1; 7 bases fit TRBD1. The V and J ends lost 6 bases and 0 bases, in that order; junction bases with no gene match: 2. Germline CDR1 reads SQVTM; CDR2 reads ANQGSEA. The CDR3 loop spans 13 amino acids. CDR3 in DNA: TGCAGCGTGACAGGGTGCTCCTACAATGAGCAGTTCTTC. It is translated as CSVTGCSYNEQFF.

The J gene is TRBJ1-1, the V gene TRBV7-2, with 10 bases fitting TRBD1. The V segment lost 2 bases and the J segment 4 bases; nucleotides outside the gene matches: 4. From germline, CDR1 is SGHTA and CDR2 FQGNSA. The CDR3 covers 15 residues. CDR3 DNA: TGTGCCAGCAGCTTACAGGGACAGGGGAGCACTGAAGCTTTCTTT. It specifies CASSLQGQGSTEAFF.

V usage is TRBV20-1 and J usage is TRBJ1-1, with a weak D call TRBD1 (5 bases). Trimming removed 3 bases from V and 2 bases from J, with 10 bases in between. The germline V gene has CDR1 DFQATT and CDR2 SNEGSKA (reference sequence). The CDR3 contains 13 residues. The CDR3 protein is CSASRGTNTEAFF. The CDR3 nucleotides are TGCAGTGCTAGTAGGGGAACAAACACTGAAGCTTTCTTT.

This clonotype has a count of ten or more. V usage is TRBV6-1 and J usage is TRBJ1-2; D might be TRBD1 (5 bases). Germline V lookup: CDR1 MNHNS, CDR2 SASEGT. The CDR3 has 12 amino acids. The V end was cut by 9 bases, the J end by 6 bases, with 14 bases between. The CDR3 nucleotides are TGTGCCAGGGGGGGGGGAACGGATGGCTACACCTTC. It translates to CARGGGTDGYTF.

V usage is TRBV7-2 and J usage is TRBJ1-4; possible D gene TRBD1, 5 bases. The CDR3 covers 14 residues. Germline assignment: CDR1 SGHTA and CDR2 FQGNSA. Trimming stripped 5 bases from V and 8 bases from J, with 15 bases between. The CDR3: CASSPGGGGEKLFF. The DNA for the CDR3 is TGTGCCAGCAGCCCAGGCGGGGGGGGGGAAAAACTGTTTTTT.

The genes are TRBV2 and TRBJ2-7; no clear D gene. This CDR3 comprises 12 residues. Germline V CDR1 and CDR2: SNHLY, FYNNEI. Trimming took off 5 bases at V and 5 bases at J, with 10 bases between the two ends. The CDR3 is CASSLLTHEQYF. The CDR3 nucleotides are TGTGCCAGCAGTCTTCTCACCCACGAGCAGTACTTC.

The rearrangement uses TRBV29-1 and TRBJ1-5, with D possibly TRBD1 on 5 matching bases. Trimming stripped 4 bases from V and 5 bases from J, with 15 bases between. There are 14 residues in the CDR3. Germline CDR1 and CDR2: SQVTM and ANQGSEA. CDR3 nucleotide sequence: TGCAGCGTTGCGTCCGGGGCCAGTGATCAGCCCCAGCATTTT. The encoded protein is CSVASGASDQPQHF. Variable domain in full (rest from reference TRBV29-1 and TRBJ1-5): SAVISQKPSRDICQRGTSLTIQCQVDSQVTMMFWYRQQPGQSLTLIATANQGSEATYESGFVIDKFPISRPNLTFSTLTVSNMSPEDSSIYLCSVASGASDQPQHFGDGTRLSIL.

The genes are TRBV20-1 and TRBJ2-7; 9 bases agree with TRBD2. There are 15 residues in the CDR3. V shed 5 bases, J shed 7 bases, and the junction held 15 bases outside the gene matches. From germline, CDR1 is DFQATT and CDR2 SNEGSKA (reference sequence). The CDR3 region is CSASSPGGGAEEQYF. CDR3 bases: TGCAGTGCTTCGTCGCCGGGCGGGGGGGCGGAAGAGCAGTACTTC.

The sample holds many counts of this clonotype. The chain combines TRBV30 with TRBJ1-1; no reliable D call. CDR1 and CDR2 from the germline V gene are GTSNPN and SVGIG (reference sequence). CDR3 length: 14 amino acids. V was pared by 1 base and J by 2 bases, with 11 bases between. This CDR3 is CAWSGVAPNTEAFF. CDR3 nucleotides: TGTGCCTGGAGTGGGGTGGCGCCAAACACTGAAGCTTTCTTT.

V is TRBV3-1 and J is TRBJ2-3; 7 nucleotides match TRBD2. Germline V CDR1 and CDR2: LGHDT, YNNKEL (reference sequence). V trimming: 1 base; J trimming: 6 bases; junction bases outside the gene matches: 7. CDR3 size: 15 residues. For the CDR3, the DNA is TGTGCCAGCAGCCAAGCGGGAGGCCCCCGGGATACGCAGTATTTT. It codes for CASSQAGGPRDTQYF.

The CDR3 loop reads CASSILGTEETQYF. CDR3 in DNA: TGTGCCAGTAGTATCCTCGGGACGGAAGAGACCCAGTACTTC. The chain uses TRBV19 and TRBJ2-5; D may correspond to TRBD1 or TRBD2 (5 bases each). The CDR3 loop spans 14 amino acids. The V end was cut by 3 bases, the J end by 3 bases, with 11 bases between. Germline V CDR1 and CDR2: LNHDA, SQIVND (reference sequence).

The chain uses TRBV9 and TRBJ2-1, with 9 positions matching TRBD1. This CDR3 has 15 amino acids. V gave up 3 bases and J gave up 6 bases; unmatched junction bases: 7. Looked up from germline, CDR1 is SGDLS and CDR2 is YYNGEE. Written as DNA, the CDR3 is TGTGCCAGCAGCGCCGCCGGGACAGGGATCAATGAGCAGTTCTTC. Translating it yields CASSAAGTGINEQFF.

This rearrangement joins TRBV6-2 or TRBV6-3 to TRBJ2-7; the D call may be TRBD1 or TRBD2 (5 bases each). The CDR3 loop spans 13 amino acids. V shed 8 bases and J shed 3 bases, with 14 bases lying between them. Per germline, CDR1 MNHEY and CDR2 SVGEGT. The CDR3 is CASGPGTLYEQYF. The CDR3 DNA is TGTGCCAGCGGACCCGGGACGCTCTACGAGCAGTACTTC.

This CDR3 reads CASSSRGGAGHEQYF. CDR3 coding DNA: TGTGCCAGCAGCTCAAGGGGGGGGGCCGGGCACGAGCAGTACTTC. The V call is TRBV7-9, the J call TRBJ2-7, with D possibly being TRBD2 (7 bases). The V and J ends lost 4 bases and 5 bases respectively, with 18 bases between them. Per germline, CDR1 SEHNR and CDR2 FQNEAQ (reference sequence). This CDR3 spans 15 amino acids. The complete variable domain, with remaining parts taken from reference TRBV7-9 and TRBJ2-7, reads DTGVSQNPRHKITKRGQNVTFRCDPISEHNRLYWYRQTLGQGPEFLTYFQNEAQLEKSRLLSDRFSAERPKGSFSTLEIQRTEQGDSAMYLCASSSRGGAGHEQYFGPGTRLTVT.

This clonotype appeared many times. V and J are TRBV30 and TRBJ2-5; 8 nucleotides match TRBD2. CDR1 and CDR2 from the germline V gene are GTSNPN and SVGIG (reference sequence). The CDR3 runs 14 residues. With V trimmed by 1 base and J by 5 bases, 6 bases remained unmatched. The CDR3 here is CAWSGLAKRETQYF. The CDR3 coding sequence is TGTGCCTGGAGTGGACTAGCGAAAAGGGAGACCCAGTACTTC.

The table lists this clonotype with many counts. V usage is TRBV2 and J usage is TRBJ1-1; the D gene is possibly TRBD1 (5 bases). V was clipped by 4 bases and J by 0 bases, with 9 bases between them. The CDR3 contains 14 residues. CDR1 and CDR2 (germline): SNHLY, FYNNEI. For the CDR3, the DNA is TGTGCCAGCAGTGGGACACTAATGAACACTGAAGCTTTCTTT. Translation gives CASSGTLMNTEAFF.

The chain links TRBV5-1 to TRBJ2-5; maybe TRBD1 (5 bases). From germline, CDR1 is SGHRS and CDR2 YFSETQ. This CDR3 spans 15 amino acids. Between the trimmed V and J ends, which lost 4 bases and 2 bases, there was a span of 15 bases. The CDR3 here is CASSPEGVRQETQYF. In nucleotides, the CDR3 is TGCGCCAGCAGCCCTGAAGGGGTTCGGCAAGAGACCCAGTACTTC.

This clonotype was seen a handful of times. This chain links TRBV7-9 with TRBJ2-3, with D perhaps TRBD2 (6 bases). The CDR3 runs to 14 residues. V dropped 4 bases and J dropped 11 bases, with 19 bases sitting between them. Germline V gene sequence: CDR1 SEHNR, CDR2 FQNEAQ (reference sequence). Here the CDR3 DNA reads TGTGCCAGCAGCTCACGCCCGGGTAGCGGACTGCAGTATTTT. Protein: CASSSRPGSGLQYF.

The rearrangement links TRBV27 to TRBJ2-7, with D perhaps matching TRBD2 (5 bases). This CDR3 spans 15 amino acids. V was pared by 5 bases and J by 0 bases, with 14 bases between. Per the germline V gene, CDR1 is MNHEY and CDR2 is SMNVEV (reference sequence). For the CDR3, the DNA is TGTGCCAGCAGTAGAACAACGGGGTTCTCCTACGAGCAGTACTTC. Amino acids: CASSRTTGFSYEQYF.

The table lists this clonotype with a few counts. The chain combines TRBV2 with TRBJ1-5; D perhaps matches TRBD1 (5 bases). This CDR3 is 14 amino acids long. Germline V lookup: CDR1 SNHLY, CDR2 FYNNEI. V was trimmed by 6 bases and J by 0 bases, leaving 9 bases between them. The CDR3 region is CASSWGSSNQPQHF. The CDR3 DNA reads TGTGCCAGCAGCTGGGGGTCTAGCAATCAGCCCCAGCATTTT. Using reference TRBV2 and TRBJ1-5 for the parts outside the CDR3, the full variable domain is EPEVTQTPSHQVTQMGQEVILRCVPISNHLYFYWYRQILGQKVEFLVSFYNNEISEKSEIFDDQFSVERPDGSNFTLKIRSTKLEDSAMYFCASSWGSSNQPQHFGDGTRLSIL.

There are many counts of this clonotype. The chain couples TRBV12-3 or TRBV12-4 to TRBJ2-3; tentatively, D is TRBD1 or TRBD2 (5 bases each). The CDR3 spans 15 residues. Trimming stripped 8 bases from V and 6 bases from J, with 21 bases between. The CDR3 region is CASLFGTPGRDTQYF. The DNA of the CDR3 is TGTGCCAGCTTATTCGGGACGCCGGGACGGGATACGCAGTATTTT.

This clonotype came up a few times. The rearrangement uses TRBV20-1 and TRBJ2-7; 9 positions agree with TRBD2. The CDR3 is 14 residues long. After removal of 2 bases from V and 3 bases from J, the junction contained 5 bases not matched to a gene. Germline-derived CDR1 and CDR2 are DFQATT and SNEGSKA (reference sequence). The CDR3 protein is CSARTPSGNYEQYF. The CDR3, as DNA: TGCAGTGCTAGAACGCCTAGCGGGAACTACGAGCAGTACTTC.

This clonotype was seen ten or more times. The J gene is TRBJ2-7, the V gene TRBV25-1, with D tentatively TRBD2 (6 bases). The CDR3 runs to 14 residues. V was clipped by 11 bases and J by 0 bases, with 17 bases between them. The germline V gene has CDR1 MGHDK and CDR2 SYGVNS. In DNA, the CDR3 is TGTGCCGGACTCGGGAGCGCCTTCTCCTACGAGCAGTACTTC. Translating it yields CAGLGSAFSYEQYF.

As concerns this clonotype: Given a much more abundant clone one base away, this may be a read error. V and J are TRBV6-8 and TRBJ2-7; 8 positions match TRBD1. The CDR3 is 14 amino acids. CDR1 is MNHGY and CDR2 is SAAAGT in the germline V gene. The CDR3 DNA reads TGTGCCAACAGTTACTCGAGGACAGGGTCCGAGCAGTACTTC. Its translation is CANSYSRTGSEQYF.

The V gene is TRBV6-5, the J gene TRBJ1-6; 9 bases are shared with TRBD1. Trimming at V came to 5 bases and at J to 10 bases, leaving 18 bases not matched to a gene. CDR3 length: 18 residues. Germline CDR1 is MNHEY and CDR2 is SVGAGI. This CDR3 is CASSKPGQGFLYVSPLHF. The CDR3 region has the DNA TGTGCCAGCAGTAAACCGGGACAGGGTTTTCTGTATGTCTCACCCCTCCACTTT.

This clonotype was recorded at least ten times. The chain couples TRBV5-5 to TRBJ2-5; the D gene is possibly TRBD1 (6 bases). Trimming removed 2 bases at V and 5 bases at J, with 10 bases between. This CDR3 has 13 residues. Germline CDR1 and CDR2: SGHKS and YYEKEE (reference sequence). The CDR3 region is CASSFTGLETQYF. For the CDR3, the DNA is TGTGCCAGCAGCTTTACAGGGTTGGAGACCCAGTACTTC.

This clonotype was observed a single time. This chain joins TRBV27 and TRBJ2-7; D might be TRBD2 (6 bases). The CDR3 is 15 amino acids. Trimming took 2 bases from V and 3 from J, leaving 14 bases between them. The germline V gene encodes CDR1 MNHEY and CDR2 SMNVEV (reference sequence). This CDR3 reads CASSLVHGSSYEQYF. The CDR3 nucleotides are TGTGCCAGCAGTTTAGTCCACGGGAGTAGCTACGAGCAGTACTTC.

This clonotype was seen repeatedly, ten times or more. This chain uses TRBV29-1 with TRBJ1-2, with no clear D. This CDR3 region has 12 residues. Looked up from germline, CDR1 is SQVTM and CDR2 is ANQGSEA. The V and J ends lost 2 bases and 1 base respectively, with 5 bases between them. CDR3 sequence: CSVERNNYGYTF. CDR3 in DNA: TGCAGCGTTGAAAGGAATAACTATGGCTACACCTTC.

This clonotype has just a few counts. V is TRBV6-2 or TRBV6-3 and J is TRBJ2-4, with D hard to call. V gave up 0 bases and J gave up 8 bases, with 14 bases separating them. The germline gives CDR1 MNHEY, CDR2 SVGEGT. The CDR3 spans 15 residues. CDR3 amino acids: CASSYSVQFVDIQYF. The CDR3 DNA reads as TGTGCCAGCAGTTACTCGGTCCAGTTTGTAGACATTCAGTACTTC.

This clonotype appeared a few times. The rearrangement uses TRBV5-1 and TRBJ2-3, with 10 positions matching TRBD2. The germline gives CDR1 SGHRS, CDR2 YFSETQ. J was trimmed by 5 bases and V by 0 bases; bases with no gene match: 6. The CDR3 is 16 amino acids. The CDR3 reads CASSLEAGGTLDTQYF. The CDR3 DNA is TGCGCCAGCAGCTTGGAAGCGGGGGGGACGCTAGATACGCAGTATTTT.

This clonotype was detected a few times. The chain joins TRBV11-3 to TRBJ1-3; D is unclear. CDR1 is SGHNT, CDR2 YENEEA, per germline. The length of the CDR3 is 13 residues. Trimming stripped 6 bases from V and 4 bases from J, with 10 bases between. The chain's CDR3 is CASSWAPGNTIYF. In DNA form, the CDR3 reads TGTGCCAGCAGTTGGGCGCCAGGAAACACCATATATTTT.

The sample holds a few counts of this clonotype. This chain links TRBV7-9 with TRBJ1-1; D remains unclear. Trimming took off 5 bases at V and 4 bases at J, with 5 bases between the two ends. The CDR3 extends over 11 amino acids. Germline V CDR1 and CDR2: SEHNR, FQNEAQ (reference sequence). CDR3 sequence (DNA): TGTGCCAGCAGCCCGACCACTGAAGCTTTCTTT. Residues: CASSPTTEAFF.